The 9 T cell receptor beta chains given below trace back to one sample, sequenced in a study of sequential checkpoint blockade in melanoma. The sample's treatment: randomized to nivolumab then ipilimumab (arm A) or the reverse (arm B). Clones were sequenced by immunoSEQ multiplex PCR, and TCRdb holds only the in-frame ones, with some missing. The table includes about 7,200 clones, 20% detected once. This material consisted of tumor tissue (inferred from file names), taken from a patient given nivolumab and ipilimumab in sequence. The receptor set was obtained from a human donor with melanoma.

The chain is built from TRBV6-8 and TRBJ1-6; D unresolved. CDR3 length: 13 amino acids. Germline CDR1 reads MNHGY; CDR2 reads SAAAGT. Trimming left V 2 bases short and J 8 bases short, with 7 bases between. CDR3 coding DNA: TGTGCCAGCAGTTACGGGGAGGATTCACCCCTCCACTTT. This sequence encodes CASSYGEDSPLHF.

This clone was counted only a few times. One end of the junction fails to match germline, which may point to a read error. The chain recombines TRBV2 with TRBJ2-2; D perhaps matches TRBD2 (5 bases). Germline V lookup: CDR1 SNHLY, CDR2 FYNNEI. This CDR3 has 13 amino acids. The CDR3 loop reads CASSTQGSGELFF. CDR3 bases: TGTGCCAGCAGTACCCAAGGGTCCGGGGAACTGTTTTTT.

This clone has more than one count but fewer than ten. This chain joins TRBV6-8 and TRBJ2-1; D may correspond to TRBD1 or TRBD2 (6 bases each). Germline V gene lookup returns CDR1 MNHGY and CDR2 SAAAGT. Trimming stripped 1 base from V and 4 bases from J, with 14 bases between. The CDR3 loop spans 16 amino acids. The CDR3 reads CASSYWDIGGYNEQFF. The CDR3 DNA follows: TGTGCCAGCAGTTACTGGGACATCGGAGGGTACAATGAGCAGTTCTTC.

This clone was found a few times. The chain joins TRBV6-8 to TRBJ2-3; D unresolved. Germline-derived CDR1 and CDR2 are MNHGY and SAAAGT. The CDR3 totals 13 residues. The ends were cut back, 7 bases at V and 5 bases at J, with 13 bases in the middle. The CDR3 loop is CASNPGWEDTQYF. The CDR3 DNA reads TGTGCCAGCAACCCCGGTTGGGAAGATACGCAGTATTTT.

V gene TRBV30 combines with J gene TRBJ2-6; 8 nucleotides align to TRBD2. CDR1 GTSNPN and CDR2 SVGIG come from the germline V gene (reference sequence). Trimming at V came to 2 bases and at J to 4 bases, leaving 7 bases not matched to a gene. This CDR3 is 16 amino acids long. The CDR3 region has the DNA TGTGCCTGGAGTCATCTCGGGGGGGCAGGGGCCAACGTCCTGACTTTC. Translated, it gives CAWSHLGGAGANVLTF.

This clone counts as medium-sized. The chain has TRBV11-3 and TRBJ1-1; D remains unclear. V was cut by 3 bases and J by 1 base, with 12 bases left in between. Germline V gene sequence: CDR1 SGHNT, CDR2 YENEEA. The CDR3 length is 15 residues. CDR3 region: CASSLGLSKNTEAFF. CDR3 in DNA: TGTGCCAGCAGCTTGGGCCTAAGCAAGAACACTGAAGCTTTCTTT.

This clone was seen ten or more times. The gene calls are TRBV6-8 and TRBJ1-2; possibly TRBD1 for D (6 bases). Germline lookup yields CDR1 MNHGY and CDR2 SAAAGT. V was shortened by 5 bases and J by 0 bases, with 13 bases between the two germline ends. CDR3 length: 15 amino acids. The CDR3 DNA sequence: TGTGCCAGCAGTAAACAAACAGGGCCTAACTATGGCTACACCTTC. Protein: CASSKQTGPNYGYTF.

This clone has only a few counts. The J gene is TRBJ2-7, the V gene TRBV6-8; 9 bases fit TRBD2. Germline CDR1 reads MNHGY; CDR2 reads SAAAGT. V gave up 4 bases and J gave up 7 bases; unmatched junction bases: 11. The CDR3 loop spans 15 amino acids. The CDR3 loop is CASSFGTSRLEEQYF. The DNA of the CDR3 is TGTGCCAGCAGTTTTGGGACTAGCCGGCTGGAGGAGCAGTACTTC.

This chain's CDR3 is CASSVVSGDGHQPQHF. The CDR3 DNA follows: TGTGCCAGCAGCGTAGTATCGGGGGACGGGCATCAGCCCCAGCATTTT. The rearrangement links TRBV9 to TRBJ1-5, with D possibly being TRBD1 (5 bases). CDR1 is SGDLS and CDR2 is YYNGEE in the germline V gene. Trimming removed 0 bases from V and 5 bases from J, with 15 bases in between. CDR3 length: 16 amino acids.